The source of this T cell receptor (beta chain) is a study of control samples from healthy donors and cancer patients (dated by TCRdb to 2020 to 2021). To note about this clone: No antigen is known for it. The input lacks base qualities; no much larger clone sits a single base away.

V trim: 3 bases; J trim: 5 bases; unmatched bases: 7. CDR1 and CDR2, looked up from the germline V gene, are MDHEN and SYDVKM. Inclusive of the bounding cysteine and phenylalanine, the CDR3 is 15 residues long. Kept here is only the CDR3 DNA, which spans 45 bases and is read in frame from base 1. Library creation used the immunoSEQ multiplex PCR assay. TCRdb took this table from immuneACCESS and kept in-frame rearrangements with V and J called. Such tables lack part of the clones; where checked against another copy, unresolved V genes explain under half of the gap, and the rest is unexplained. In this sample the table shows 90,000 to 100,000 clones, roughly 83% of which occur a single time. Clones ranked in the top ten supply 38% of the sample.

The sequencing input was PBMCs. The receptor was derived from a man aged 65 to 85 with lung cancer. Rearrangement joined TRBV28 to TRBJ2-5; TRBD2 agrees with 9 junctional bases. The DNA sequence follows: TGTGCCAGCAGTTTCGGCGGGGGGGCCGTGGAGACCCAGTACTTC. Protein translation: CASSFGGGAVETQYF.